This TCR beta chain was documented in a study of blood T cell repertoires in COVID-19. Background on the study: Specimens from acute and convalescent COVID-19 originated in the United States, Italy and Spain. T cells, B-cell-depleted T cells, or PBMCs provided the cDNA or gDNA that served as material.

The CDR3 is 12 amino acids. The germline V and J ends were trimmed by 4 bases and 3 bases, with 9 bases remaining between them. Germline lookup yields CDR1 GTSNPN and CDR2 SVGIG (reference sequence). Some clones are missing from TCRdb's copy, which holds only in-frame ones; the method was immunoSEQ multiplex PCR. The sample carries 300,000 to 400,000 clones, about nine tenths recorded once. Patients in Seattle were enrolled during active infection, then followed longitudinally. Sample: peripheral blood. The receptor was isolated from a young woman with COVID-19, enrolled during active disease. The genes are TRBV30 and TRBJ2-5, with D unclear. CDR3 DNA: TGTGCCTGGACCGGCAGCGAAGAGACCCAGTACTTC. The encoded protein is CAWTGSEETQYF.